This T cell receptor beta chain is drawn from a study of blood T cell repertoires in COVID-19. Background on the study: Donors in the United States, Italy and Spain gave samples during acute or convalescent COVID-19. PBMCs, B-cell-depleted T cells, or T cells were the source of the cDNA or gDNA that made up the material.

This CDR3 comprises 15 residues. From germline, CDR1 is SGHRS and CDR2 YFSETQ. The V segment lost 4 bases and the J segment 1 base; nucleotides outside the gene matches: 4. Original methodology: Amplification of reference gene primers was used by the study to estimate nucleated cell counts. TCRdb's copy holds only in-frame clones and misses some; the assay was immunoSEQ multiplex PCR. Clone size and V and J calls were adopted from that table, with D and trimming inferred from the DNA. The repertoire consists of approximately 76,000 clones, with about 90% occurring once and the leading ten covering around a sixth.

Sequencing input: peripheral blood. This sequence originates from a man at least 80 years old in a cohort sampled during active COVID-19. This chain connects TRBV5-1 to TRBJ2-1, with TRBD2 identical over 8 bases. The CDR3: CASSRTSISYNEQFF. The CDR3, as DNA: TGCGCCAGCAGCCGGACTAGCATTTCCTACAATGAGCAGTTCTTC.